The 11 T cell receptor beta chains given below trace back to one sample, sequenced in a study of brain T cells in children with intractable seizures. The table came from immunoSEQ multiplex PCR; TCRdb's copy has only in-frame clones and leaves some out. The sample includes 50,000 to 75,000 clones, 90% to 97% of them seen just once. Sequenced material: peripheral blood, taken at surgery. Source of these receptors: a boy younger than two with focal cortical dysplasia and intractable seizures.

J is TRBJ2-5 and V is TRBV28; 10 bases line up with TRBD1. V gave up 5 bases and J gave up 1 base; unmatched junction bases: 7. There are 16 residues in the CDR3. Germline-derived CDR1 and CDR2 are MDHEN and SYDVKM. The CDR3 DNA is TGTGCCAGCAGTCACACCGGGACAGGGGCCCAAGAGACCCAGTACTTC. Its translation: CASSHTGTGAQETQYF.

Details on this clone: The junction departs from the called germline gene at one end, perhaps through a read error. This rearrangement joins TRBV5-4 to TRBJ2-7; 7 nucleotides agree with TRBD2. The CDR3 consists of 15 residues. The germline V gene has CDR1 SGHNT and CDR2 YYREEE (reference sequence). The CDR3 coding sequence is TGTGCCAGCAGATTGGGGAGGGAGCCACTGGACGAGCAGTACTTC. Its translation is CASRLGREPLDEQYF.

The chain has TRBV5-6 and TRBJ1-1; perhaps TRBD1 as D (6 bases). V lost 4 bases to trimming and J lost 2 bases, with 21 bases between them. The CDR3 covers 17 residues. CDR1 and CDR2 from the germline V gene are SGHDT and YYEEEE. Here the CDR3 reads CASSTSTGTLLNTEAFF. The CDR3 DNA sequence: TGTGCCAGCAGCACTTCCACAGGGACCTTATTAAACACTGAAGCTTTCTTT.

This clone was seen once. The chain combines TRBV11-3 with TRBJ2-2, with TRBD2 matching 13 bases. The trim removed 4 bases at V and 6 bases at J, leaving 8 bases unmatched. The CDR3 length is 17 residues. Per the germline V gene, CDR1 is SGHNT and CDR2 is YENEEA. The CDR3 loop is CASSWTSGSFLAGELFF. The CDR3, as DNA: TGTGCCAGCAGCTGGACTAGCGGGAGTTTTTTGGCCGGGGAGCTGTTTTTT.

The V and J genes are TRBV3-1 (or the pseudogene TRBV3-2) and TRBJ2-2; D unclear. Trimming cost V 0 bases and J 3 bases, with 5 bases left between them. The V gene's germline CDR1 is LGHDT and CDR2 YNNKEL (reference sequence). This CDR3 spans 14 amino acids. The CDR3 bases are TGTGCCAGCAGCCAAGATGGATACACCGGGGAGCTGTTTTTT. Amino acid sequence: CASSQDGYTGELFF.

The chain uses TRBV5-6 and TRBJ2-1, with 9 positions matching TRBD2. The CDR3 contains 16 residues. The trim removed 4 bases at V and 0 bases at J, leaving 5 bases unmatched. The germline V gene has CDR1 SGHDT and CDR2 YYEEEE. The CDR3 loop reads CASSQTSGSSYNEQFF. CDR3 DNA: TGTGCCAGCAGCCAAACTAGCGGGTCCTCCTACAATGAGCAGTTCTTC.

The gene calls are TRBV5-4 and TRBJ1-6, with D unclear. Germline lookup yields CDR1 SGHNT and CDR2 YYREEE (reference sequence). The CDR3 runs to 14 residues. Trimming left V 0 bases short and J 7 bases short, with 8 bases between. CDR3 DNA sequence: TGTGCCAGCAGCTTGGCACAGACAAATTCACCCCTCCACTTT. This gives the protein CASSLAQTNSPLHF.

The chain carries TRBV7-2 and TRBJ1-6; no clear D. The germline gives CDR1 SGHTA, CDR2 FQGNSA. The V end was cut by 2 bases, the J end by 7 bases, with 15 bases between. This CDR3 has 16 residues. Here the CDR3 reads CASSLWTPGPNSPLHF. CDR3 coding DNA: TGTGCCAGCAGCTTATGGACTCCTGGACCAAATTCACCCCTCCACTTT.

This rearrangement joins TRBV7-7 to TRBJ2-7; 16 bases match TRBD2. This CDR3 has 15 residues. Germline CDR1 and CDR2: SSHAT and FNYEAQ (reference sequence). V lost 4 bases, J lost 7 bases, and 4 bases stayed unmatched. DNA of the CDR3: TGTGCCAGCAGCTCCGGGACTAGCGGGAGGGGAGAGCAGTACTTC. Its protein is CASSSGTSGRGEQYF.

The V and J genes are TRBV28 and TRBJ1-2; D unresolved. CDR1 and CDR2 from the germline V gene are MDHEN and SYDVKM. The CDR3 runs 15 residues. V lost 3 bases, J lost 2 bases, and 13 bases lay in between. The CDR3 loop reads CASSFWSALNYGYTF. The CDR3 DNA follows: TGTGCCAGCAGTTTCTGGAGCGCACTAAACTATGGCTACACCTTC.

This clone was counted once. The chain is built from TRBV6-5 and TRBJ2-1; D call uncertain. Germline V lookup: CDR1 MNHEY, CDR2 SVGAGI. Between the trimmed V and J ends, which lost 7 bases and 9 bases, there was a span of 10 bases. This CDR3 is built from 11 residues. CDR3: CASIRLGEQFF. The DNA of the CDR3 is TGTGCCAGCATTCGGCTAGGTGAGCAGTTCTTC.